This TCR beta chain was identified during a study of cytomegalovirus exposure and HLA in healthy donors. The CDR3 has 15 residues. Germline V CDR1 and CDR2: LNHDA, SQIVND (reference sequence). J was trimmed by 4 bases and V by 8 bases; bases with no gene match: 11. Overall study findings and caveats: An analysis was carried out at a later point. It showed that HLA-associated TCR beta chains were more clonally expanded than equally common non-associated chains. Accurate prediction of most subjects' HLA-A and HLA-B alleles from TCR beta sequences was reported. Most CMV-associated TCR beta chains appeared HLA-restricted in a later analysis. TRBV6-2, TRBV6-3 and some other V segments were unresolvable in 87-base-pair reads.

It was with 60 Vbeta and 13 Jbeta primers that the PCR ran. Generated by immunoSEQ multiplex PCR, the TCRdb table keeps only in-frame clones and is missing some. This repertoire shows 120,000 or so clones, more than 70% found once; its top ten account for approximately 3.8%. On this clone: Its cognate antigen is unknown.

Specimen: PBMCs. This TCR came from a man aged 25 to 45 in good health and CMV-seronegative. The V and J genes are TRBV19 and TRBJ2-1; 7 nucleotides match TRBD2. Written as DNA, the CDR3 is TGTGCCAGTTCTTCCCGGGACTACCAGTACAATGAGCAGTTCTTC. Translated: CASSSRDYQYNEQFF. The full variable domain, in which reference TRBV19 and TRBJ2-1 provide the parts outside the CDR3, is DGGITQSPKYLFRKEGQNVTLSCEQNLNHDAMYWYRQDPGQGLRLIYYSQIVNDFQKGDIAEGYSVSREKKESFPLTVTSAQKNPTAFYLCASSSRDYQYNEQFFGPGTRLTVL.